Listed here are 24 T cell receptor beta chains from one sample, sequenced in a study of CD8+ T cells in alopecia areata. Treatment noted: oral pan-JAK inhibitor, 5-10 mg twice daily. Sequencing used cDNA as its template, made by extracting RNA and reverse transcribing it. Measured with immunoSEQ multiplex PCR; TCRdb has only the in-frame clones, and not every one. The sample holds 200,000 to 250,000 clones, 40% to 45% seen once. The sequencing here drew on CD4+ T cells sorted from blood, taken at approximately week 36, from a patient treated with tofacitinib. Every receptor here comes from a human donor with alopecia areata.

The chain employs TRBV30 and TRBJ2-4; D uncertain. The CDR3 spans 13 residues. Germline assignment: CDR1 GTSNPN and CDR2 SVGIG (reference sequence). Trimming left V 1 base short and J 7 bases short, with 11 bases between. CDR3 sequence reads: CAWSENLVNIQYF. CDR3 DNA sequence: TGTGCCTGGAGTGAAAACCTCGTGAACATTCAGTACTTC.

V is TRBV15 and J is TRBJ2-2; 10 nucleotides line up with TRBD1. The CDR3 covers 15 residues. J was trimmed by 4 bases and V by 5 bases; bases with no gene match: 4. Germline values: CDR1 LNHNV, CDR2 YYDKDF (reference sequence). CDR3: CATSSGQGLTGELFF. The CDR3, as DNA: TGTGCCACCAGCTCGGGACAGGGGCTCACCGGGGAGCTGTTTTTT.

This clone turned up a few times. V gene TRBV29-1 combines with J gene TRBJ2-3, with D possibly TRBD1 on 5 matching bases. The germline gives CDR1 SQVTM, CDR2 ANQGSEA. The CDR3 length is 15 residues. Trimming stripped 5 bases from V and 6 bases from J, with 21 bases between. The CDR3 nucleotides are TGCAGCGTTTCCCGGCGTACAGGAATGGCCGATACGCAGTATTTT. Its translation: CSVSRRTGMADTQYF.

The chain carries TRBV30 and TRBJ2-3; the D gene is possibly TRBD1 (5 bases). The germline V and J ends were trimmed by 0 bases and 5 bases, with 6 bases remaining between them. This CDR3 spans 12 amino acids. CDR1 and CDR2 (germline): GTSNPN, SVGIG (reference sequence). CDR3 DNA: TGTGCCTGGAGTGTAGGGGTAGATACGCAGTATTTT. Translated: CAWSVGVDTQYF.

The chain combines TRBV7-2 with TRBJ1-2, with D maybe TRBD1 (6 bases). The CDR3 covers 12 residues. The germline V gene has CDR1 SGHTA and CDR2 FQGNSA. Between the trimmed V and J ends, which lost 5 bases and 8 bases, there was a span of 12 bases. The CDR3 here is CASSHNTGGYTF. CDR3 DNA sequence: TGTGCCAGCAGCCACAACACAGGGGGCTACACCTTC.

The table lists this clone with a few counts. This chain uses TRBV7-2 with TRBJ2-5; D uncertain. Germline loops: CDR1 SGHTA, CDR2 FQGNSA. This CDR3 contains 15 residues. The V and J ends lost 1 base and 4 bases respectively, with 13 bases between them. In DNA, the CDR3 is TGTGCCAGCAGCTTAGGACTTAACGCCAGAGAGACCCAGTACTTC. This codes for CASSLGLNARETQYF.

This clone was counted only a few times. The chain links TRBV29-1 to TRBJ2-5; the D is unclear. Trimming took 4 bases from V and 1 from J, leaving 7 bases between them. This CDR3 is 12 amino acids long. The germline CDR1 and CDR2 sequences are SQVTM and ANQGSEA. For the CDR3, the DNA is TGCAGCGTTGGTTGGGCCCAAGAGACCCAGTACTTC. This translates into CSVGWAQETQYF.

The table lists this clone with a few counts. The V call is TRBV7-2, the J call TRBJ1-4; the D is unclear. The CDR3 runs 12 residues. CDR1 is SGHTA and CDR2 is FQGNSA in the germline V gene. Deletions cut 3 bases from V and 7 bases from J, with 6 bases between. CDR3 DNA sequence: TGTGCCAGCAGCTTCCCCCCTGAAAAACTGTTTTTT. Translated: CASSFPPEKLFF.

This clone was detected only a few times. The gene calls are TRBV7-2 and TRBJ2-5, with D tentatively TRBD2 (5 bases). This CDR3 spans 11 amino acids. Germline CDR1 reads SGHTA; CDR2 reads FQGNSA. Deletions cut 2 bases from V and 11 bases from J, with 9 bases between. CDR3 DNA sequence: TGTGCCAGCAGCTTAATGAGGGAGCAGTACTTC. Encoded protein: CASSLMREQYF.

The genes are TRBV15 and TRBJ1-2; TRBD1 might be the D (6 bases). Trimming took 3 bases from V and 7 from J, leaving 21 bases between them. The length of the CDR3 is 16 residues. Germline V gene data show CDR1 as LNHNV and CDR2 as YYDKDF (reference sequence). CDR3: CATSSTGTSTSRGYTF. The CDR3 DNA reads as TGTGCCACCAGCAGCACAGGGACCTCAACATCTCGTGGCTACACCTTC.

The J gene is TRBJ2-1, the V gene TRBV7-8; D remains ambiguous. This CDR3 region has 11 residues. The germline V and J ends were trimmed by 3 bases and 5 bases, with 2 bases remaining between them. The germline CDR1 and CDR2 sequences are SGHVS and FQNEAQ. CDR3 in amino acids: CASSLDNEQFF. CDR3 in DNA: TGTGCCAGCAGCTTGGACAATGAGCAGTTCTTC.

This clone was picked up one time. This rearrangement joins TRBV30 to TRBJ1-2, with D unresolved. This CDR3 comprises 13 residues. Germline V gene sequence: CDR1 GTSNPN, CDR2 SVGIG (reference sequence). Deletions cut 0 bases from V and 2 bases from J, with 7 bases between. The CDR3 loop reads CAWSVASNYGYTF. The DNA of the CDR3 is TGTGCCTGGAGTGTAGCCAGCAACTATGGCTACACCTTC.

This sequence joins TRBV5-1 and TRBJ2-3; D may match TRBD1 or TRBD2 (6 bases each). This CDR3 has 13 residues. CDR1 is SGHRS, CDR2 YFSETQ, per germline. The V end lost 9 bases, the J end lost 4 bases, and 15 bases lay between the germline ends. In DNA form, the CDR3 reads TGCGCCACCCGGGAGAGGGGGGCAGATACGCAGTATTTT. This translates into CATRERGADTQYF.

The chain joins TRBV30 to TRBJ1-2; tentatively, D is TRBD1 (5 bases). CDR1 is GTSNPN, CDR2 SVGIG, per germline (reference sequence). This CDR3 has 13 amino acids. With 5 bases removed from V and 8 bases from J, the gap between germline ends came to 18 bases. The CDR3 bases are TGTGCCTGGTCCTGGGGAAGGGGTGAAGGCTACACCTTC. The encoded protein is CAWSWGRGEGYTF.

The chain joins TRBV6-5 to TRBJ1-2, with TRBD1 identical over 7 bases. V shed 5 bases and J 4 bases; nucleotides not matched to a gene: 7. CDR3 length: 14 residues. CDR1 and CDR2 (germline): MNHEY, SVGAGI. In DNA, the CDR3 is TGTGCCAGCAGTCGACAGGGAGGTGGCTATGGCTACACCTTC. This encodes CASSRQGGGYGYTF.

V is TRBV27 and J is TRBJ2-6, with 11 bases fitting TRBD2. This CDR3 contains 17 residues. Germline V gene lookup returns CDR1 MNHEY and CDR2 SMNVEV (reference sequence). V shed 4 bases and J 4 bases; nucleotides not matched to a gene: 6. Here the CDR3 DNA reads TGTGCCAGCAGTTCCCTAGCGGGAGGTACCGGGGCCAACGTCCTGACTTTC. Translation: CASSSLAGGTGANVLTF.

The sample holds a few counts of this clone. The V gene is TRBV29-1, the J gene TRBJ1-1; a possible D gene is TRBD1 (6 bases). The CDR3 is 13 residues long. Trimming shortened V by 7 bases and J by 1 base, and 13 bases separated the two germline ends. Germline-derived CDR1 and CDR2 are SQVTM and ANQGSEA. The CDR3 nucleotides read TGCAGCGCCGCCGGGACATCGAACACTGAAGCTTTCTTT. It specifies CSAAGTSNTEAFF.

This clone showed up just once. The chain has TRBV7-3 and TRBJ2-6; weak D call: TRBD1 (7 bases). The ends were cut back, 0 bases at V and 1 base at J, with 16 bases in the middle. There are 19 residues in the CDR3. Germline CDR1 and CDR2: SGHTA and FQGTGA. CDR3 in amino acids: CASSLTRSTGTSGANVLTF. CDR3 DNA: TGTGCCAGCAGCTTAACGAGGTCGACAGGGACTTCTGGGGCCAACGTCCTGACTTTC.

The V call is TRBV29-1, the J call TRBJ2-5; D gene uncertain. The CDR3 is 14 residues long. V lost 4 bases and J lost 1, with 13 bases in between. The germline gives CDR1 SQVTM, CDR2 ANQGSEA. The CDR3 loop reads CSVVGWARQETQYF. CDR3 nucleotide sequence: TGCAGCGTTGTGGGTTGGGCCCGCCAAGAGACCCAGTACTTC.

A few counts support this clone. The chain joins TRBV10-3 to TRBJ2-3; the D is unclear. V was pared by 5 bases and J by 3 bases, with 12 bases between. The length of the CDR3 is 14 residues. CDR1 is ENHRY, CDR2 SYGVKD, per germline. CDR3 sequence reads: CAISPSSPTDTQYF. DNA of the CDR3: TGTGCCATCAGTCCGTCATCCCCGACAGATACGCAGTATTTT.

The rearrangement links TRBV9 to TRBJ2-1; either TRBD1 or TRBD2 may fit D (5 bases each). The CDR3 loop spans 17 amino acids. The germline gives CDR1 SGDLS, CDR2 YYNGEE. Between the trimmed V and J ends, which lost 3 bases and 8 bases, there was a span of 24 bases. The CDR3 coding sequence is TGTGCCAGCAGCGGAGGGGCCCTTGCAGCGGTGGGGGATGAGCAGTTCTTC. Amino acids: CASSGGALAAVGDEQFF.

The chain combines TRBV27 with TRBJ2-5, with D unresolved. With 5 bases removed from V and 4 bases from J, the gap between germline ends came to 14 bases. The CDR3 is 14 amino acids. CDR1 is MNHEY and CDR2 is SMNVEV in the germline V gene (reference sequence). The CDR3 region has the DNA TGTGCCAGCAGTCCCCTCGGCCAAATAGAGACCCAGTACTTC. Its translation is CASSPLGQIETQYF.

The chain links TRBV14 to TRBJ2-7; D is ambiguous. Germline V gene lookup returns CDR1 SGHDN and CDR2 FVKESK. The ends were cut back, 5 bases at V and 6 bases at J, with 8 bases in the middle. The CDR3 spans 11 residues. The CDR3 sequence: CASSSSSEQYF. The CDR3 region has the DNA TGTGCCAGCAGCTCAAGCAGCGAGCAGTACTTC. Full variable domain (remainder filled in from reference TRBV14 and TRBJ2-7): EAGVTQFPSHSVIEKGQTVTLRCDPISGHDNLYWYRRVMGKEIKFLLHFVKESKQDESGMPNNRFLAERTGGTYSTLKVQPAELEDSGVYFCASSSSSEQYFGPGTRLTVT.

The rearrangement links TRBV7-9 to TRBJ1-4; D is possibly TRBD1 (6 bases). Trimming pared 8 bases from V and 8 bases from J, leaving 18 bases between. CDR3 length: 14 amino acids. The germline gives CDR1 SEHNR, CDR2 FQNEAQ (reference sequence). The CDR3 loop reads CASGPRGLGEKLFF. In DNA, the CDR3 is TGTGCCAGCGGCCCACGGGGGCTAGGGGAAAAACTGTTTTTT.